The 15 T cell receptor beta chains listed next were all sequenced from one sample in a study of cytomegalovirus exposure and HLA in healthy donors. Vbeta (60) and Jbeta (13) primers were used in the PCR. Generated by immunoSEQ multiplex PCR, the TCRdb table keeps only in-frame clones and is missing some. The table includes about 140,000 clones, 55% to 80% detected once. The source material was PBMCs. The receptors shown here come from a woman between 35 and 50 years old in good health and CMV-seronegative.

The V and J genes are TRBV30 and TRBJ1-1; 7 positions match TRBD1. The CDR3 contains 13 residues. With 3 bases clipped from V and 4 bases from J, the junction kept 5 bases outside the gene matches. Germline CDR1 is GTSNPN and CDR2 is SVGIG (reference sequence). CDR3 coding DNA: TGTGCCTGGAGACGACAGGGAAGCACTGAAGCTTTCTTT. It yields the protein CAWRRQGSTEAFF. The entire variable domain, with the rest obtained from reference TRBV30 and TRBJ1-1, is as follows: SQTIHQWPATLVQPVGSPLSLECTVEGTSNPNLYWYRQAAGRGLQLLFYSVGIGQISSEVPQNLSASRPQDRQFILSSKKLLLSDSGFYLCAWRRQGSTEAFFGQGTRLTVV.

This chain connects TRBV15 to TRBJ1-1; 7 bases are shared with TRBD1. Germline assignment: CDR1 LNHNV and CDR2 YYDKDF (reference sequence). The CDR3 consists of 14 residues. Germline trimming cut 8 bases from V and 6 bases from J; bases unmatched to any gene: 12. The CDR3 sequence: CATRGGTAVAEAFF. The DNA of the CDR3 is TGTGCCACCCGAGGAGGGACAGCTGTAGCTGAAGCTTTCTTT. The variable domain in full, completed from reference TRBV15 and TRBJ1-1, reads DAMVIQNPRYQVTQFGKPVTLSCSQTLNHNVMYWYQQKSSQAPKLLFHYYDKDFNNEADTPDNFQSRRPNTSFCFLDIRSPGLGDTAMYLCATRGGTAVAEAFFGQGTRLTVV.

This clone was recorded a few times. V is TRBV6-5 and J is TRBJ2-1; 9 bases match TRBD2. V trimming: 0 bases; J trimming: 8 bases; junction bases outside the gene matches: 5. The CDR3 loop spans 15 amino acids. Germline values: CDR1 MNHEY, CDR2 SVGAGI. CDR3 coding DNA: TGTGCCAGCAGTTACTCAGCGGGGGGCCGCCATGAGCAGTTCTTC. It encodes CASSYSAGGRHEQFF.

This clone has only a few counts. V gene TRBV6-1 combines with J gene TRBJ2-7; TRBD1 agrees at 8 bases. Germline values: CDR1 MNHNS, CDR2 SASEGT. With 2 bases clipped from V and 4 bases from J, the junction kept 7 bases outside the gene matches. The CDR3 covers 15 residues. The CDR3, as DNA: TGTGCCAGCAGTGAATCAGGGACAGGAGAATACGAGCAGTACTTC. Translated: CASSESGTGEYEQYF.

The table lists this clone with a few counts. The rearrangement uses TRBV7-8 and TRBJ1-1; possible D gene TRBD1, 5 bases. V was shortened by 1 base and J by 0 bases, with 21 bases between the two germline ends. Looked up from germline, CDR1 is SGHVS and CDR2 is FQNEAQ. The CDR3 is 19 residues long. The CDR3 coding sequence is TGTGCCAGCAGCTTAGAAGGACGAGACAGCGAAGCTGTGAACACTGAAGCTTTCTTT. Its protein is CASSLEGRDSEAVNTEAFF.

This clone came up once. The chain links TRBV28 to TRBJ1-2; 8 positions agree with TRBD1. Germline CDR1 MDHEN, CDR2 SYDVKM. Germline trimming cut 6 bases from V and 4 bases from J; bases unmatched to any gene: 4. CDR3 length: 13 amino acids. CDR3 nucleotides: TGTGCCAGCAGGTCCGGGACAGGCTATGGCTACACCTTC. This codes for CASRSGTGYGYTF.

This clone was picked up a small number of times. This sequence joins TRBV7-9 and TRBJ1-5; 12 bases are shared with TRBD1. V lost 5 bases to trimming and J lost 3 bases; unmatched junction nucleotides: 5. The CDR3 extends over 16 amino acids. Germline assignment: CDR1 SEHNR and CDR2 FQNEAQ (reference sequence). CDR3 protein: CASSPGTGGYNQPQHF. In DNA form, the CDR3 reads TGTGCCAGCAGCCCGGGGACAGGGGGCTACAATCAGCCCCAGCATTTT.

V gene TRBV2 combines with J gene TRBJ2-7, with 10 bases matching TRBD2. The germline gives CDR1 SNHLY, CDR2 FYNNEI. The CDR3 is 13 amino acids. V shed 10 bases and J 2 bases; nucleotides not matched to a gene: 5. The CDR3 bases are TGTGCCATCGAGCGGGGGGGGACCTACGAGCAGTACTTC. Its translation: CAIERGGTYEQYF.

The genes are TRBV2 and TRBJ1-6; tentative D call: TRBD1 (6 bases). The CDR3 loop spans 15 amino acids. Germline-derived CDR1 and CDR2 are SNHLY and FYNNEI. The germline V and J ends were trimmed by 6 bases and 9 bases, with 18 bases remaining between them. CDR3 sequence (DNA): TGTGCCAGCAGAACCGGGACAATTGGGACTTCACCCCTCCACTTT. It encodes CASRTGTIGTSPLHF.

V and J are TRBV18 and TRBJ2-1, with 8 bases fitting TRBD2. Germline V gene sequence: CDR1 KGHSH, CDR2 LQKENI. This CDR3 has 14 residues. V lost 6 bases, J lost 6 bases, and 7 bases stayed unmatched. The DNA for the CDR3 is TGTGCCAGCTCGACAACGGGGGGGCCCAATGAGCAGTTCTTC. This translates into CASSTTGGPNEQFF.

This chain's CDR3 is CASSSGTYNEQFF. CDR3 in DNA: TGCGCCAGCAGCTCCGGGACCTACAATGAGCAGTTCTTC. V gene TRBV5-1 combines with J gene TRBJ2-1; tentative D call: TRBD2 (5 bases). CDR1 and CDR2 from the germline V gene are SGHRS and YFSETQ. This CDR3 has 13 amino acids. V lost 3 bases and J lost 2, with 6 bases in between.

The V and J genes are TRBV4-1 and TRBJ2-3; TRBD2 is a possible D gene (6 bases). The CDR3 loop spans 16 amino acids. The germline V gene encodes CDR1 MGHRA and CDR2 YSYEKL. Trimming removed 4 bases from V and 2 bases from J, with 16 bases in between. The CDR3 here is CASSRQSGGNTDTQYF. CDR3 DNA sequence: TGCGCCAGCAGCCGTCAATCAGGAGGGAACACAGATACGCAGTATTTT.

CDR3 loop: CASSRISEKLFF. CDR3 nucleotide sequence: TGCGCCAGCAGCCGAATCAGTGAAAAACTGTTTTTT. The rearrangement links TRBV4-1 to TRBJ1-4; the D is unclear. CDR1 is MGHRA and CDR2 is YSYEKL in the germline V gene. Trimming removed 4 bases from V and 7 bases from J, with 7 bases in between. The CDR3 runs 12 residues.

This chain joins TRBV28 and TRBJ2-1, with 16 positions matching TRBD2. The CDR3 sequence is 16 residues long. CDR1 is MDHEN and CDR2 is SYDVKM in the germline V gene. V shed 8 bases and J 6 bases; nucleotides not matched to a gene: 7. For the CDR3, the DNA is TGTGCCAGCTATGGGACTAGCGGGGGGGCCGTCAATGAGCAGTTCTTC. Translating it yields CASYGTSGGAVNEQFF.

The chain combines TRBV2 with TRBJ1-5; D is possibly TRBD1 (5 bases). V lost 1 base and J lost 2, with 36 bases in between. The length of the CDR3 is 24 residues. Germline CDR1 reads SNHLY; CDR2 reads FYNNEI. The CDR3 DNA sequence: TGTGCCAGCAGTGAAGATCCCTTCCAAAACCTGGACATAGAGGAATTAGAGGGCAATCAGCCCCAGCATTTT. Its translation is CASSEDPFQNLDIEELEGNQPQHF.